A single sample is the source of the 32 T cell receptor beta chains below, sequenced in a study of read filtering for tumor transcriptome and immune sequencing (dated by TCRdb to the early 2020s). The instrument given in TCRdb is Illumina HiSeq 4000. The Immunoverse kit was used to build TCR libraries from about 430 ng RNA, with molecular barcoded adaptors covering alpha/delta and beta/gamma chains. TCRdb redid the processing of the public reads, applying fastp at Q25 and MiXCR, and retained in-frame beta chains. Rows with one shared CDR3 protein collapse into an entry with the most common genes and DNA. The sample table contains fewer than 50,000 distinct CDR3 sequences; only one count was recorded for 13% of them. Around 28% of the sample lies in the top ten. Sequencing used a population of CD138-negative cells sorted from bone marrow. Interpreted using the paper, the cell subset or site label stands for: bone marrow mononuclear cells depleted of CD138+ plasma/myeloma cells by negative magnetic selection. The receptors stem from a donor at least 40 years old with multiple myeloma.

This clonotype appeared many times. The rearrangement uses TRBV20-1 and TRBJ1-6; 8 nucleotides agree with TRBD1. The CDR3 runs to 15 residues. Germline V CDR1 and CDR2: DFQATT, SNEGSKA (reference sequence). V was pared by 2 bases and J by 8 bases, with 8 bases of the junction left unmatched. This chain's CDR3 is CSARKGDRNDSPLHF. The CDR3 DNA reads as TGCAGTGCTAGAAAGGGGGACAGGAACGATTCACCCCTCCACTTT.

In its sample, this clonotype was seen many times. The CDR3 loop is CASAGRAGDEQFF. DNA of the CDR3: TGTGCCAGCGCTGGGAGGGCCGGGGATGAGCAGTTCTTC. The chain couples TRBV7-9 to TRBJ2-1; 7 bases are shared with TRBD2. The CDR3 is made up of 13 amino acids. CDR1 and CDR2 from the germline V gene are SEHNR and FQNEAQ (reference sequence). V lost 8 bases, J lost 8 bases, and 9 bases stayed unmatched. Variable domain in full (rest from reference TRBV7-9 and TRBJ2-1): DTGVSQNPRHKITKRGQNVTFRCDPISEHNRLYWYRQTLGQGPEFLTYFQNEAQLEKSRLLSDRFSAERPKGSFSTLEIQRTEQGDSAMYLCASAGRAGDEQFFGPGTRLTVL.

This clonotype was detected many times. V gene TRBV5-1 combines with J gene TRBJ2-1; no definite D call. The CDR3 is 13 residues long. V lost 4 bases and J 5 bases, leaving 10 bases between the germline ends. CDR1 is SGHRS, CDR2 YFSETQ, per germline. This CDR3 is CASSPGRNNEQFF. The CDR3 DNA reads as TGCGCCAGCAGCCCAGGACGGAACAATGAGCAGTTCTTC.

The chain has TRBV7-3 and TRBJ2-7; D is undetermined. The V gene lost 7 bases and the J gene lost 5 bases, with 15 bases spanning the gap. The CDR3 runs 13 residues. CDR1 is SGHTA and CDR2 is FQGTGA in the germline V gene. In DNA form, the CDR3 reads TGTGCCAGCAAGCCCGTCGGACCGGACGAGCAGTACTTC. It translates to CASKPVGPDEQYF.

This clonotype was counted at least ten times. This chain uses TRBV20-1 with TRBJ2-3; 7 nucleotides agree with TRBD2. From germline, CDR1 is DFQATT and CDR2 SNEGSKA (reference sequence). The CDR3 is 15 residues long. V shed 6 bases and J 5 bases; nucleotides not matched to a gene: 14. In DNA form, the CDR3 reads TGCAGTGCACAACCTCTAGCGGAGAACTTAGATACGCAGTATTTT. Its protein product is CSAQPLAENLDTQYF.

This clonotype occurred many times. The final CDR3 position lacks the conserved phenylalanine or tryptophan, pointing to a likely read error. V gene TRBV29-1 combines with J gene TRBJ1-2; D gene uncertain. Germline V gene data show CDR1 as SQVTM and CDR2 as ANQGSEA. V lost 7 bases and J 6 bases, leaving 15 bases between the germline ends. The length of the CDR3 is 12 residues. The CDR3, as DNA: TGCAGCGCTCCGGACGGGATGCATGGCTACACCCTC. This translates into CSAPDGMHGYTL.

This clonotype has at least ten counts. The rearrangement joins TRBV29-1 to TRBJ1-2; a possible D gene is TRBD1 (5 bases). V was cut by 1 base and J by 9 bases, with 12 bases left in between. Germline V gene sequence: CDR1 SQVTM, CDR2 ANQGSEA. This CDR3 is 12 amino acids long. The CDR3 sequence is CSVEVQGTSYTF. The CDR3 region has the DNA TGCAGCGTTGAAGTCCAGGGAACGAGCTACACCTTC.

This clonotype was recorded at least ten times. V and J are TRBV5-5 and TRBJ2-2; 7 positions agree with TRBD1. CDR1 and CDR2 from the germline V gene are SGHKS and YYEKEE (reference sequence). J gave up 5 bases and V 0 bases, and 7 bases lay outside the gene matches. CDR3 length equals 16 residues. The CDR3 spells CASSLGNTGATGELFF. For the CDR3, the DNA is TGTGCCAGCAGCTTGGGGAACACAGGGGCGACCGGGGAGCTGTTTTTT. Full variable domain (remainder filled in from reference TRBV5-5 and TRBJ2-2): DAGVTQSPTHLIKTRGQQVTLRCSPISGHKSVSWYQQVLGQGPQFIFQYYEKEERGRGNFPDRFSARQFPNYSSELNVNALLLGDSALYLCASSLGNTGATGELFFGEGSRLTVL.

The CDR3 DNA sequence: TGTGCCAGCAGCTTGGGACAGTACTACGAGCAGTACTTC. Its protein product is CASSLGQYYEQYF. V usage is TRBV7-6 and J usage is TRBJ2-7, with 7 bases that match TRBD1. This CDR3 is built from 13 residues. V was clipped by 3 bases and J by 3 bases; unmatched bases: 2. CDR1 SGHVS and CDR2 FNYEAQ come from the germline V gene.

Ten or more counts support this clonotype. V is TRBV20-1 and J is TRBJ2-7; D is unresolved. From germline, CDR1 is DFQATT and CDR2 SNEGSKA (reference sequence). CDR3 length equals 12 residues. Trimming shortened V by 3 bases and J by 6 bases, and 12 bases separated the two germline ends. CDR3 sequence: CSASLDPGEQYF. As DNA, the CDR3 is TGCAGTGCTAGTTTGGACCCGGGCGAGCAGTACTTC.

This clonotype occurred many times. The chain has TRBV6-4 and TRBJ2-1; D might be TRBD1 (6 bases). This CDR3 contains 16 residues. The germline V and J ends were trimmed by 1 base and 6 bases, with 16 bases remaining between them. The germline V gene has CDR1 MRHNA and CDR2 SNTAGT. As DNA, the CDR3 is TGTGCCAGCAGTGACTTAAATAGACTGGGGGCCAATGAGCAGTTCTTC. Protein product: CASSDLNRLGANEQFF.

This clonotype was seen repeatedly, ten times or more. In DNA form, the CDR3 reads TGTGCCTGGGCTCACAGGGATGAGCAGTTCTTC. Translated, it gives CAWAHRDEQFF. This chain uses TRBV30 with TRBJ2-1, with D possibly matching TRBD1 (6 bases). The CDR3 has 11 residues. Trimming cost V 5 bases and J 8 bases, with 10 bases left between them. Germline assignment: CDR1 GTSNPN and CDR2 SVGIG (reference sequence).

This clonotype was picked up many times. The V gene is TRBV27, the J gene TRBJ2-1, with 12 bases lining up with TRBD1. This CDR3 has 16 residues. Germline-derived CDR1 and CDR2 are MNHEY and SMNVEV (reference sequence). V lost 6 bases to trimming and J lost 5 bases; unmatched junction nucleotides: 8. The CDR3 sequence: CASSTPGTGGNNEQFF. As DNA, the CDR3 is TGTGCCAGCAGCACCCCCGGGACAGGGGGCAACAATGAGCAGTTCTTC.

This clonotype was recorded a few times. This chain connects TRBV19 to TRBJ2-7, with 11 bases matching TRBD1. In germline, CDR1 is LNHDA, CDR2 SQIVND (reference sequence). V was clipped by 7 bases and J by 1 base; unmatched bases: 6. The CDR3 sequence is 15 residues long. CDR3 nucleotide sequence: TGTGCCAGTAACCCTGGGACAGGGGGATCCTACGAGCAGTACTTC. Its protein product is CASNPGTGGSYEQYF.

This clonotype has a count of ten or more. The chain joins TRBV28 to TRBJ2-5; unclear D gene. The germline CDR1 and CDR2 sequences are MDHEN and SYDVKM. Trimming left V 8 bases short and J 5 bases short, with 15 bases between. This CDR3 is built from 13 residues. This CDR3 is CASGNGLGETQYF. CDR3 nucleotide sequence: TGTGCCAGCGGCAATGGATTAGGGGAGACCCAGTACTTC. Combining the CDR3 with reference TRBV28 and TRBJ2-5 gives the whole variable domain DVKVTQSSRYLVKRTGEKVFLECVQDMDHENMFWYRQDPGLGLRLIYFSYDVKMKEKGDIPEGYSVSREKKERFSLILESASTNQTSMYLCASGNGLGETQYFGPGTRLLVL.

This clonotype is medium-sized. The chain recombines TRBV27 with TRBJ2-1; TRBD1 matches 9 bases. The CDR3 runs 15 residues. The germline gives CDR1 MNHEY, CDR2 SMNVEV (reference sequence). V shed 0 bases and J 8 bases; nucleotides not matched to a gene: 5. The CDR3, as DNA: TGTGCCAGCAGTTTATCGGGGACAGGGACCCATGAGCAGTTCTTC. It translates to CASSLSGTGTHEQFF.

This clonotype was counted many times. The chain uses TRBV7-9 and TRBJ2-5, with D possibly being TRBD1 (5 bases). Trimming took off 6 bases at V and 3 bases at J, with 5 bases between the two ends. Germline values: CDR1 SEHNR, CDR2 FQNEAQ (reference sequence). This CDR3 contains 11 residues. CDR3 nucleotide sequence: TGTGCCAGCAGACAGGAAGAGACCCAGTACTTC. Protein product: CASRQEETQYF.

This clonotype was detected ten times or more. The rearrangement joins TRBV6-5 to TRBJ2-7, with 8 bases matching TRBD1. The germline V gene has CDR1 MNHEY and CDR2 SVGAGI. The CDR3 runs 14 residues. With V trimmed by 4 bases and J by 6 bases, 8 bases remained unmatched. CDR3 sequence (DNA): TGTGCCAGCAGTTGGCTCCAGGGGGCCGGCGAGCAGTACTTC. This translates into CASSWLQGAGEQYF.

In its sample, this clonotype was seen many times. This sequence joins TRBV29-1 and TRBJ2-7; 14 bases line up with TRBD2. The length of the CDR3 is 14 residues. Germline CDR1 is SQVTM and CDR2 is ANQGSEA. V trimming: 6 bases; J trimming: 4 bases; junction bases outside the gene matches: 5. The CDR3 protein is CSVGGTSGSYEQYF. CDR3 DNA sequence: TGCAGCGTGGGGGGGACTAGCGGGAGTTACGAGCAGTACTTC.

This clonotype occurred many times. The J gene is TRBJ2-3, the V gene TRBV5-1; TRBD1 is a possible D gene (6 bases). Trimming cost V 2 bases and J 6 bases, with 16 bases left between them. The CDR3 has 15 residues. Germline loops: CDR1 SGHRS, CDR2 YFSETQ. The CDR3 here is CASSFTGHPGDTQYF. The CDR3, as DNA: TGCGCCAGCAGCTTCACGGGACATCCTGGGGATACGCAGTATTTT.

This sequence joins TRBV24-1 and TRBJ2-5; D is perhaps TRBD1 or TRBD2 (5 bases each). The germline V gene encodes CDR1 KGHDR and CDR2 SFDVKD. Trimming cost V 0 bases and J 4 bases, with 11 bases left between them. This CDR3 spans 15 amino acids. CDR3 protein: CATSDLRGSGETQYF. The CDR3 bases are TGTGCCACCAGTGATTTGCGGGGCTCGGGAGAGACCCAGTACTTC.

This clonotype was found many times. The chain carries TRBV7-9 and TRBJ2-5; 11 positions agree with TRBD1. This CDR3 is 15 amino acids long. J gave up 4 bases and V 5 bases, and 6 bases lay outside the gene matches. Per the germline V gene, CDR1 is SEHNR and CDR2 is FQNEAQ (reference sequence). The CDR3 sequence is CASSRTGGRRETQYF. Here the CDR3 DNA reads TGTGCCAGCAGCCGGACAGGGGGCCGGCGAGAGACCCAGTACTTC.

This clonotype was detected many times. V usage is TRBV24-1 and J usage is TRBJ2-3; 9 nucleotides agree with TRBD1. Trimming took 4 bases from V and 13 from J; bases not matched to a gene: 8. The CDR3 length is 13 residues. CDR1 is KGHDR, CDR2 SFDVKD, per germline. This CDR3 reads CATSESDRGWKYF. CDR3 nucleotide sequence: TGTGCCACCAGTGAGAGTGACAGGGGGTGGAAGTATTTT.

This clonotype was seen repeatedly, ten times or more. The genes are TRBV12-3 or TRBV12-4 and TRBJ1-4, with D perhaps matching TRBD1 (5 bases). With 2 bases removed from V and 8 bases from J, the gap between germline ends came to 6 bases. This CDR3 is built from 12 residues. The chain's CDR3 is CASSLRGEKLFF. The CDR3 nucleotides read TGTGCCAGCAGTTTACGGGGGGAAAAACTGTTTTTT.

This clonotype showed up many times. V usage is TRBV12-3 or TRBV12-4 and J usage is TRBJ2-1; perhaps TRBD2 as D (6 bases). The CDR3 has 13 amino acids. V was cut by 6 bases and J by 4 bases, with 10 bases left in between. The CDR3 sequence: CASSRGVYNEQFF. The CDR3 coding sequence is TGTGCCAGCAGCCGCGGGGTGTACAATGAGCAGTTCTTC.

This clonotype appeared many times. The rearrangement joins TRBV20-1 to TRBJ1-1; possibly TRBD1 for D (5 bases). Looked up from germline, CDR1 is DFQATT and CDR2 is SNEGSKA (reference sequence). Trimming removed 7 bases from V and 4 bases from J, with 13 bases in between. This CDR3 is built from 12 residues. The CDR3 spells CSGEGRGTEAFF. The DNA of the CDR3 is TGCAGTGGCGAGGGAAGGGGCACTGAAGCTTTCTTT.

At least ten counts were recorded for this clonotype. The chain has TRBV13 and TRBJ2-1; the match to TRBD2 covers 11 bases. There are 14 residues in the CDR3. Germline V gives CDR1 PRHDT, CDR2 FYEKMQ (reference sequence). The junction had 4 bases not matched to a gene; V was cut back by 3 bases and J by 9 bases. CDR3 loop: CASSFRTSGPEQFF. CDR3 nucleotide sequence: TGTGCCAGCAGCTTCCGGACTAGCGGGCCTGAGCAGTTCTTC.

The J gene is TRBJ2-7, the V gene TRBV5-4; 9 nucleotides match TRBD1. Germline V lookup: CDR1 SGHNT, CDR2 YYREEE (reference sequence). Unmatched junction bases numbered 15, after V lost 4 bases and J lost 7 bases. This CDR3 spans 16 amino acids. The CDR3, as DNA: TGTGCCAGCAGCCCCTCCTCGGGACAGGGTTCAATAGAGCAGTACTTC. It is translated as CASSPSSGQGSIEQYF.

This clonotype occurred many times. This sequence joins TRBV11-2 and TRBJ1-1, with D hard to call. The V end lost 2 bases, the J end lost 0 bases, and 7 bases lay between the germline ends. Per germline, CDR1 SGHAT and CDR2 FQNNGV. This CDR3 is built from 14 residues. Here the CDR3 reads CASSLSRMNTEAFF. Here the CDR3 DNA reads TGTGCCAGCAGCTTAAGCAGAATGAACACTGAAGCTTTCTTT.

This clonotype has ten or more counts. The chain links TRBV14 to TRBJ2-1; D not resolved. Looked up from germline, CDR1 is SGHDN and CDR2 is FVKESK. V lost 4 bases, J lost 2 bases, and 12 bases lay in between. The CDR3 has 15 residues. The CDR3 sequence is CASSPYPDTYNEQFF. DNA of the CDR3: TGTGCCAGCAGCCCCTACCCCGACACCTACAATGAGCAGTTCTTC. Supplemented by reference TRBV14 and TRBJ2-1, the full variable domain reads EAGVTQFPSHSVIEKGQTVTLRCDPISGHDNLYWYRRVMGKEIKFLLHFVKESKQDESGMPNNRFLAERTGGTYSTLKVQPAELEDSGVYFCASSPYPDTYNEQFFGPGTRLTVL.

In its sample, this clonotype was seen many times. The chain has TRBV29-1 and TRBJ2-6; D is ambiguous. Germline-derived CDR1 and CDR2 are SQVTM and ANQGSEA. V was pared by 4 bases and J by 0 bases, with 13 bases between. The CDR3 is 16 amino acids. The CDR3 coding sequence is TGCAGCGTTGCCGGGTTCCTCTCCTCTGGGGCCAACGTCCTGACTTTC. This encodes CSVAGFLSSGANVLTF. Using reference TRBV29-1 and TRBJ2-6 for the parts outside the CDR3, the full variable domain is SAVISQKPSRDICQRGTSLTIQCQVDSQVTMMFWYRQQPGQSLTLIATANQGSEATYESGFVIDKFPISRPNLTFSTLTVSNMSPEDSSIYLCSVAGFLSSGANVLTFGAGSRLTVL.

On this clonotype: This clone may be a read error of a much larger clone one base away. This chain joins TRBV3-1 and TRBJ1-1; D uncertain. The germline CDR1 and CDR2 sequences are LGHDT and YNNKEL (reference sequence). The CDR3 is made up of 13 amino acids. V was shortened by 1 base and J by 12 bases, with 15 bases between the two germline ends. CDR3 in DNA: TGTGCCAGCAGCCAAGGCGGCGACGCAGAAACTTTCTTT. Translation gives CASSQGGDAETFF.